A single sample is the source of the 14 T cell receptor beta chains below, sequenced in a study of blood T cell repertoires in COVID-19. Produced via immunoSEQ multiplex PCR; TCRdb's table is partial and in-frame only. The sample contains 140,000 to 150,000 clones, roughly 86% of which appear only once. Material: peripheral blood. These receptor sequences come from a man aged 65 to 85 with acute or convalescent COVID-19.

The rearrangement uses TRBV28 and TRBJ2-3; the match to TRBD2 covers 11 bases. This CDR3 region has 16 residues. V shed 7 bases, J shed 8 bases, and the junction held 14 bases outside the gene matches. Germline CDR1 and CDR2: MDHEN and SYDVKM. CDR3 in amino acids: CASTPATSGNFGTQYF. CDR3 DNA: TGTGCCAGCACCCCGGCGACTAGCGGGAATTTCGGTACGCAGTATTTT.

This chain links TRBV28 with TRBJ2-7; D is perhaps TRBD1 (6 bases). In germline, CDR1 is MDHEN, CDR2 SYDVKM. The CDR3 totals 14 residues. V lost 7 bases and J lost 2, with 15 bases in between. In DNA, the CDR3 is TGTGCCAGCACCCTTGAACAGGGAACCTACGAGCAGTACTTC. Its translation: CASTLEQGTYEQYF.

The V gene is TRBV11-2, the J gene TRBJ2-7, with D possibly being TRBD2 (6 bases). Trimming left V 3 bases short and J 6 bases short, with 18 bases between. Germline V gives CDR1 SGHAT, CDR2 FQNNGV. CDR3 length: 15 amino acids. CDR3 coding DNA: TGTGCCAGCAGCTTGCGGGACTCAGACCTTTTCGAGCAGTACTTC. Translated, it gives CASSLRDSDLFEQYF. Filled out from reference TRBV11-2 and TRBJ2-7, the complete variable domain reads EAGVAQSPRYKIIEKRQSVAFWCNPISGHATLYWYQQILGQGPKLLIQFQNNGVVDDSQLPKDRFSAERLKGVDSTLKIQPAKLEDSAVYLCASSLRDSDLFEQYFGPGTRLTVT.

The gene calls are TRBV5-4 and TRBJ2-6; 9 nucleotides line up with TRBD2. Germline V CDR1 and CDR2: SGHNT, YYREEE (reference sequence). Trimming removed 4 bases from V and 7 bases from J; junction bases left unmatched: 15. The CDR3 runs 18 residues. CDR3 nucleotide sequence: TGTGCCAGCAGCCCTGGGGGACTAGCCGAACTATTTGCCAACGTCCTGACTTTC. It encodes CASSPGGLAELFANVLTF.

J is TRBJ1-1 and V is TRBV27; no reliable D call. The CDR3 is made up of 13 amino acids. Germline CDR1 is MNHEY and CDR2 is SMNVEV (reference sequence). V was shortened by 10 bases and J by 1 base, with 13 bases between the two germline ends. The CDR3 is CATRTTPNTEAFF. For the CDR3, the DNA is TGTGCCACCAGGACTACCCCGAACACTGAAGCTTTCTTT.

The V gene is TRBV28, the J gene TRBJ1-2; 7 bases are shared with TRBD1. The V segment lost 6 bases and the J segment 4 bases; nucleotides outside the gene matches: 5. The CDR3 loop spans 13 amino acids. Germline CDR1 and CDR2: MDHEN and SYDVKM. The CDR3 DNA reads TGTGCCAGCAGCCGGGACAGAATCTATGGCTACACCTTC. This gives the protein CASSRDRIYGYTF.

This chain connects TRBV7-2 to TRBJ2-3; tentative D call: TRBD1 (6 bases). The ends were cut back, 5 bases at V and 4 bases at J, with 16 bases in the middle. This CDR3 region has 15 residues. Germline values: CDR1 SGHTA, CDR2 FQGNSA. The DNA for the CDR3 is TGTGCCAGCAGCCGCTGGACAGCCCGCGCAGATACGCAGTATTTT. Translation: CASSRWTARADTQYF.

The CDR3 coding sequence is TGTGCCAGTAGTATTGCGACAGGGTCGAATCAGCCCCAGCATTTT. Protein sequence: CASSIATGSNQPQHF. This sequence joins TRBV19 and TRBJ1-5; 7 nucleotides line up with TRBD1. The germline V gene encodes CDR1 LNHDA and CDR2 SQIVND (reference sequence). Losses at the gene ends were 3 bases for V and 4 bases for J; bases not matched to a gene: 6. The CDR3 is 15 amino acids.

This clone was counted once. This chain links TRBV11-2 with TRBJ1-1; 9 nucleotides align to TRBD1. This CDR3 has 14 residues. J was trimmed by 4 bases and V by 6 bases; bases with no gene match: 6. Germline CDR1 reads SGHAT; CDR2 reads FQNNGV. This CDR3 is CASRATTGGTEAFF. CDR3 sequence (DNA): TGTGCCAGCAGAGCGACGACAGGGGGCACTGAAGCTTTCTTT.

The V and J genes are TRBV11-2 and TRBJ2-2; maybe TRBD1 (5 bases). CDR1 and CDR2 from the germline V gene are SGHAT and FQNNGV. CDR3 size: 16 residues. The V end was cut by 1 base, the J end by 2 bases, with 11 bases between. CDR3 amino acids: CASSLGRQGNTGELFF. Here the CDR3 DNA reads TGTGCCAGCAGCTTAGGGCGTCAGGGCAACACCGGGGAGCTGTTTTTT.

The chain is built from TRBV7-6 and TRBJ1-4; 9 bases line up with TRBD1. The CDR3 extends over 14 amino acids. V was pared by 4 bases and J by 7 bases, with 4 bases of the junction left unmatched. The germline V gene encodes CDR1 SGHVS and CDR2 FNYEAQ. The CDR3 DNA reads TGTGCCAGCAGCTCGGGACAGGGCGGTGAAAAACTGTTTTTT. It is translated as CASSSGQGGEKLFF.

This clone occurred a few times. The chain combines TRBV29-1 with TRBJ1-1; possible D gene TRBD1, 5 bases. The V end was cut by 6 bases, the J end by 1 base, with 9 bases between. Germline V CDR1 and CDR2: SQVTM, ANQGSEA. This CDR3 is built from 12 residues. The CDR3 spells CSVLTENTEAFF. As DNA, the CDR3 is TGCAGCGTCCTGACAGAGAACACTGAAGCTTTCTTT.

In nucleotides, the CDR3 is TGTGCCGGCACGGCGGGGGTTGGGGAGACCCAGTACTTC. It is translated as CAGTAGVGETQYF. This chain links TRBV30 with TRBJ2-5; 7 bases align to TRBD2. The V gene end was trimmed by 8 bases and the J gene end by 5 bases; junction bases not matched to a gene: 11. The CDR3 sequence is 13 residues long. CDR1 and CDR2 (germline): GTSNPN, SVGIG (reference sequence).

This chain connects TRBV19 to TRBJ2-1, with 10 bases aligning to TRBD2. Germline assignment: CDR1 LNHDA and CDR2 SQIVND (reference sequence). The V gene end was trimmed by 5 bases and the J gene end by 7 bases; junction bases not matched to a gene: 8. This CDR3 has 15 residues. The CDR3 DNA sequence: TGTGCCAGTAGTGCAATAGCGGGAGGACGGAATGAGCAGTTCTTC. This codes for CASSAIAGGRNEQFF.